A single sample is the source of the 8 T cell receptor beta chains below, sequenced in a study of blood T cell repertoires in COVID-19. The assay was immunoSEQ multiplex PCR, and TCRdb's table has in-frame clones only and misses some. The sample lists around 140,000 clones, about three quarters occurring once. The sample consisted of PBMCs or T cells enriched from blood (not recorded which). These receptors were obtained from a woman between 45 and 60 years old who had recovered from COVID-19.

The chain couples TRBV6-5 to TRBJ2-6; D is undetermined. V was clipped by 0 bases and J by 1 base, with 7 bases between them. The V gene's germline CDR1 is MNHEY and CDR2 SVGAGI. This CDR3 is 16 amino acids long. DNA for the CDR3: TGTGCCAGCAGTTACTCTTCTGAGTCTGGGGCCAACGTCCTGACTTTC. This translates into CASSYSSESGANVLTF.

The chain is built from TRBV6-6 and TRBJ1-3; tentatively, D is TRBD1 (6 bases). The CDR3 length is 15 residues. The germline V gene has CDR1 MNHNY and CDR2 SVGAGI (reference sequence). The V and J ends lost 6 bases and 0 bases respectively, with 12 bases between them. The DNA for the CDR3 is TGTGCCAGCAGCCCCAGGGGAGCCTCTGGAAACACCATATATTTT. This gives the protein CASSPRGASGNTIYF.

The rearrangement links TRBV7-6 to TRBJ2-7; D remains ambiguous. Per the germline V gene, CDR1 is SGHVS and CDR2 is FNYEAQ. Trimming cost V 0 bases and J 2 bases, with 5 bases left between them. This CDR3 is built from 13 residues. The DNA for the CDR3 is TGTGCCAGCAGCTTAGCGGCTCCCTACGAGCAGTACTTC. It translates to CASSLAAPYEQYF.

This clone was detected a few times. V usage is TRBV12-5 and J usage is TRBJ1-2; the D gene is possibly TRBD1 (5 bases). Trimming left V 0 bases short and J 2 bases short, with 13 bases between. CDR3 length: 16 amino acids. CDR1 is LGHNT, CDR2 FRNRAP, per germline. The CDR3 region is CASGLVRGGGNYGYTF. The DNA for the CDR3 is TGTGCTAGTGGTTTGGTACGGGGGGGTGGCAACTATGGCTACACCTTC.

The chain uses TRBV27 and TRBJ2-2; D remains unclear. V gave up 6 bases and J gave up 3 bases, with 17 bases separating them. The CDR3 spans 16 residues. Germline V CDR1 and CDR2: MNHEY, SMNVEV (reference sequence). Here the CDR3 reads CASRPYNRIYTGELFF. CDR3 nucleotide sequence: TGTGCCAGCAGACCCTATAACCGAATATACACCGGGGAGCTGTTTTTT.

This chain joins TRBV19 and TRBJ1-2; 8 bases agree with TRBD1. J lost 1 base, V lost 3 bases, and 4 bases had no gene match. The CDR3 length is 15 residues. Germline V gene lookup returns CDR1 LNHDA and CDR2 SQIVND (reference sequence). Here the CDR3 DNA reads TGTGCCAGTAGTATTCGGACAGGGAATAACTATGGCTACACCTTC. It specifies CASSIRTGNNYGYTF.

In its sample, this clone was seen a few times. The chain employs TRBV9 and TRBJ1-3, with a weak D call TRBD1 (6 bases). There are 19 residues in the CDR3. The germline gives CDR1 SGDLS, CDR2 YYNGEE. Trimming left V 4 bases short and J 2 bases short, with 25 bases between. DNA for the CDR3: TGTGCCAGCAGCCTTTTCGCACAGGGACGGACAAGGGCTGGAAACACCATATATTTT. This gives the protein CASSLFAQGRTRAGNTIYF.

The chain combines TRBV12-3 or TRBV12-4 with TRBJ1-1; no definite D call. This CDR3 comprises 13 residues. V was cut by 2 bases and J by 11 bases, with 15 bases left in between. For the CDR3, the DNA is TGTGCCAGCAGTTTAATAGTTGACTCGAAGGCTTTCTTT. Translation gives CASSLIVDSKAFF.